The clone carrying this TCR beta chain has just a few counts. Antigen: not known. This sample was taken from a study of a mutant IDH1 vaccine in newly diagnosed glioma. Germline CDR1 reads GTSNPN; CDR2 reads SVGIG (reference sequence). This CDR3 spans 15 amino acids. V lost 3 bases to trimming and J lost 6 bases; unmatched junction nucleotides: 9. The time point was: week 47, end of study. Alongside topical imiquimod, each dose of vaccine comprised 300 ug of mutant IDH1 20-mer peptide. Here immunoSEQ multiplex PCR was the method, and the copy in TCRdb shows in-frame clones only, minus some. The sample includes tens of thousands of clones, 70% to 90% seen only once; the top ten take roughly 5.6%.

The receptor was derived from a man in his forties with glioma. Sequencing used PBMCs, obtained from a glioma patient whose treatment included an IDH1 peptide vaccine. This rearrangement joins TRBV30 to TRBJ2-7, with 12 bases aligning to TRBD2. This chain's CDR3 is CAWSVRLAGDGEQYF. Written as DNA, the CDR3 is TGTGCCTGGAGCGTTCGACTAGCGGGGGATGGCGAGCAGTACTTC.